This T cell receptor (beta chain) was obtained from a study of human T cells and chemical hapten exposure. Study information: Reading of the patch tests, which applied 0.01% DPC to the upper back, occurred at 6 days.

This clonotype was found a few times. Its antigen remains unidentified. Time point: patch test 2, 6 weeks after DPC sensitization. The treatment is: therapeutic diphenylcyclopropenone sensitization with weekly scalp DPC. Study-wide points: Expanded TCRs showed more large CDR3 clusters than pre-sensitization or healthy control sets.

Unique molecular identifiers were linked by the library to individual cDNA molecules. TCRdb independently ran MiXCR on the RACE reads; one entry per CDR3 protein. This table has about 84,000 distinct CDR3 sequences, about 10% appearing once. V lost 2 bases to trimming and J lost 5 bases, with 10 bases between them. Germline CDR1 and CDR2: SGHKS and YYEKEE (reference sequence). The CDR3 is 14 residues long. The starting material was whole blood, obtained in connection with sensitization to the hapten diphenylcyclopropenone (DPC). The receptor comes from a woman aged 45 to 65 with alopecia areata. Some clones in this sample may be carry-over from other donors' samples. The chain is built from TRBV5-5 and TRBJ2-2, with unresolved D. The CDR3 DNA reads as TGTGCCAGCAGCTTCCTGTCAGGAACCGGGGAGCTGTTTTTT. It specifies CASSFLSGTGELFF.